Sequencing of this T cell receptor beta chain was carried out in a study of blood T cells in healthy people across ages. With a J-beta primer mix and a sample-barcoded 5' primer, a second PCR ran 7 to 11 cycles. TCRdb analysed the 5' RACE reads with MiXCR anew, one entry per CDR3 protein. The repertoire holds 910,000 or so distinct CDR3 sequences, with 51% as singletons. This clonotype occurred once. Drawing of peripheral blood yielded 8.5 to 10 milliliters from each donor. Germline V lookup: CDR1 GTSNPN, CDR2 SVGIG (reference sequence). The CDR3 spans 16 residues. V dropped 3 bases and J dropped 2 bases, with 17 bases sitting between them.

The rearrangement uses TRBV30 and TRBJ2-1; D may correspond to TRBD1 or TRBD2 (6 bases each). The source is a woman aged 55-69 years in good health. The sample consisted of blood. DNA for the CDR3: TGTGCCTGGAGCCGAAGGGGGGACCCAACCTACAATGAGCAGTTCTTC. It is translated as CAWSRRGDPTYNEQFF.